A single T cell receptor (beta chain) is shown here with its context. Antigen: not known. The sample originates from a study of post-analysis software for immune sequencing data. Whole-study context: In terms of disease course, relapsing-remitting, secondary progressive and progressive-relapsing multiple sclerosis were included.

CDR1 is SGDLS, CDR2 YYNGEE, per germline. This CDR3 is built from 13 residues. Overall study findings and caveats: Among multiple sclerosis patients, normalized Chao1 diversity was significantly below that of controls. Under the F measure, samples that were prepared in one batch clustered strongly together. The five TRBV segments detected at higher frequency in patients than in controls included TRBV5-6, TRBV5-1 and TRBV20-1.

cDNA libraries of TCR beta carried unique molecular identifiers. Input amounts of about 0.95 to 11 million T cells were used. These gave 500,000 or so cDNA molecules, so each molecule approximated one T cell. MiXCR, run by TCRdb on the PCR reads, gives a single entry per CDR3 protein. Seen here are some 800,000 distinct CDR3 sequences, under 60% observed once, and the top ten hold around 4.7%. The chain joins TRBV9 to TRBJ2-7, with TRBD2 matching 8 bases. The end of the DNA is better explained by TRBJ2-5, so the J call may be wrong. The source of this sequence is a girl aged 10 to 17 with multiple sclerosis. Sequencing used blood. The DNA of the CDR3 is TGTGCCTCCCAAGCGGGAGTAGGAGAGACCCAGTACTTC. Its translation is CASQAGVGETQYF.